This T cell receptor (beta chain) is drawn from a study of T cells after somatic rescue of genetic block. Measured with immunoSEQ multiplex PCR; TCRdb has only the in-frame clones, and not every one. The profile shows roughly 55,000 clones, roughly 96% of them singletons. The germline V gene has CDR1 SGHDT and CDR2 YYEEEE. This CDR3 contains 15 residues. V lost 5 bases to trimming and J lost 3 bases, with 18 bases between them. The clonotype comes from a child under two years old. Material for sequencing was peripheral blood mononuclear cells (PBMCs). The gene calls are TRBV5-6 and TRBJ2-7; a weak D match, TRBD2 (7 bases). CDR3 bases: TGTGCCAGCAGTTATGGACTAGGGGGGTACTACGAGCAGTACTTC. Translation gives CASSYGLGGYYEQYF.